The 31 T cell receptor beta chains in this list originate from one sample, sequenced in a study of T cells after yellow fever vaccination. One entry per CDR3 protein results from TCRdb running MiXCR on the 5' RACE reads. The sample gives hundreds of thousands of distinct CDR3 sequences, 19% of which show up once; roughly 13% is in the top ten. Sequenced here: PBMCs, sampled 15 days after the yellow fever booster vaccination. Source of these receptors: a man aged 25 to 40 who received the YFV17D yellow fever vaccine.

The chain has TRBV20-1 and TRBJ2-5; TRBD2 aligns across 14 bases. Trimming removed 1 base from V and 9 bases from J; junction bases left unmatched: 13. Germline V CDR1 and CDR2: DFQATT, SNEGSKA (reference sequence). This CDR3 comprises 17 residues. In DNA, the CDR3 is TGCAGTGCTAGAGCCCCCCCTGGGACTAGCGGGAGTAGGGCCCAGTACTTC. This codes for CSARAPPGTSGSRAQYF.

This clonotype was found many times. The chain links TRBV28 to TRBJ2-7, with TRBD1 matching 9 bases. V dropped 11 bases and J dropped 0; count of bases not matched to a gene: 17. This CDR3 has 17 residues. Germline CDR1 and CDR2: MDHEN and SYDVKM. CDR3 nucleotide sequence: TGTGCCGTAGAACAGGGGGCGCCGCTGGGAGTCTCCTACGAGCAGTACTTC. Protein: CAVEQGAPLGVSYEQYF.

This clonotype was recorded a few times. The J gene is TRBJ2-1, the V gene TRBV7-9, with 11 bases fitting TRBD2. With 0 bases clipped from V and 8 bases from J, the junction kept 3 bases outside the gene matches. CDR1 is SEHNR, CDR2 FQNEAQ, per germline (reference sequence). The CDR3 covers 15 residues. The CDR3 loop reads CASSLALAGGHEQFF. The CDR3 DNA reads as TGTGCCAGCAGCTTAGCTCTAGCGGGAGGCCATGAGCAGTTCTTC.

This clonotype was picked up a small number of times. This chain uses TRBV12-3 or TRBV12-4 with TRBJ2-3; 11 nucleotides align to TRBD2. The CDR3 sequence is 15 residues long. The ends lost 5 bases at V and 5 bases at J; junction bases unmatched: 6. The CDR3 region has the DNA TGTGCCAGCAGTCCACTAGCGGGAGTAGAAGATACGCAGTATTTT. It encodes CASSPLAGVEDTQYF.

This clonotype appeared a few times. The chain uses TRBV25-1 and TRBJ2-1; D is ambiguous. CDR1 MGHDK and CDR2 SYGVNS come from the germline V gene. The CDR3 has 12 residues. Trimming pared 7 bases from V and 7 bases from J, leaving 11 bases between. CDR3 nucleotide sequence: TGTGCCAGCAACGAACAGCATAATGAGCAGTTCTTC. It specifies CASNEQHNEQFF.

This clonotype was seen a handful of times. The rearrangement joins TRBV15 to TRBJ2-1; D not certain. Germline assignment: CDR1 LNHNV and CDR2 YYDKDF (reference sequence). Trimming shortened V by 0 bases and J by 10 bases, and 13 bases separated the two germline ends. The CDR3 contains 14 residues. CDR3 sequence: CATSRDPPPGEQFF. For the CDR3, the DNA is TGTGCCACCAGCAGAGATCCCCCCCCCGGGGAGCAGTTCTTC.

In its sample, this clonotype was seen many times. The chain has TRBV12-3 or TRBV12-4 and TRBJ2-7; 11 nucleotides agree with TRBD2. With 6 bases clipped from V and 3 bases from J, the junction kept 7 bases outside the gene matches. The CDR3 extends over 15 amino acids. The DNA of the CDR3 is TGTGCCAGCAGCACAACTAGCGGGAGATTCTACGAGCAGTACTTC. This translates into CASSTTSGRFYEQYF.

The V call is TRBV20-1, the J call TRBJ2-7; D unresolved. Germline V gene lookup returns CDR1 DFQATT and CDR2 SNEGSKA (reference sequence). The ends were cut back, 4 bases at V and 4 bases at J, with 2 bases in the middle. The CDR3 covers 9 residues. DNA for the CDR3: TGCAGTGCTATGTACGAGCAGTACTTC. This translates into CSAMYEQYF.

This rearrangement joins TRBV18 to TRBJ2-3, with 7 bases fitting TRBD2. Looked up from germline, CDR1 is KGHSH and CDR2 is LQKENI. This CDR3 region has 18 residues. With V trimmed by 6 bases and J by 0 bases, 15 bases remained unmatched. The CDR3 here is CASSDPLLLADSTDTQYF. The CDR3 coding sequence is TGTGCCAGCTCCGATCCGTTGCTTCTAGCGGATAGCACAGATACGCAGTATTTT.

CDR3 amino acids: CASSLWTEEQYF. As DNA, the CDR3 is TGTGCCAGCAGCCTCTGGACAGAAGAGCAGTACTTC. The chain combines TRBV7-2 with TRBJ2-7; the D gene is possibly TRBD1 (6 bases). The CDR3 contains 12 residues. V was pared by 5 bases and J by 7 bases, with 12 bases between. Germline CDR1 and CDR2: SGHTA and FQGNSA. Full variable domain (missing parts from reference TRBV7-2 and TRBJ2-7): GAGVSQSPSNKVTEKGKDVELRCDPISGHTALYWYRQSLGQGLEFLIYFQGNSAPDKSGLPSDRFSAERTGGSVSTLTIQRTQQEDSAVYLCASSLWTEEQYFGPGTRLTVT.

This clonotype has just a few counts. The genes are TRBV12-3 or TRBV12-4 and TRBJ2-7; TRBD2 aligns across 9 bases. Unmatched junction bases numbered 3, after V lost 3 bases and J lost 6 bases. CDR3 size: 13 residues. The CDR3 nucleotides read TGTGCCAGCAGTTTTTCTAGCGGGGTCGAGCAGTACTTC. This sequence encodes CASSFSSGVEQYF.

The chain has TRBV7-2 and TRBJ2-7; 12 bases match TRBD2. This CDR3 has 16 amino acids. V trimming: 5 bases; J trimming: 2 bases; junction bases outside the gene matches: 7. The germline gives CDR1 SGHTA, CDR2 FQGNSA. Here the CDR3 DNA reads TGTGCCAGCAGCACGGGGACTAGCGGGTACCCCTACGAGCAGTACTTC. Amino acid sequence: CASSTGTSGYPYEQYF.

The sample holds a few counts of this clonotype. The chain uses TRBV7-2 and TRBJ2-7, with 7 bases matching TRBD2. V shed 1 base and J 6 bases; nucleotides not matched to a gene: 9. Germline loops: CDR1 SGHTA, CDR2 FQGNSA. The CDR3 has 15 amino acids. In nucleotides, the CDR3 is TGTGCCAGCAGCTTAGTCGGAGGAGCGGGGTCCGAGCAGTACTTC. Encoded protein: CASSLVGGAGSEQYF.

This clonotype was observed a handful of times. The chain links TRBV7-9 to TRBJ2-3; tentative D call: TRBD2 (5 bases). Trimming stripped 2 bases from V and 2 bases from J, with 8 bases between. This CDR3 has 14 residues. The germline V gene encodes CDR1 SEHNR and CDR2 FQNEAQ (reference sequence). The CDR3 DNA follows: TGTGCCAGCAGCTTAAACGGGAACACAGATACGCAGTATTTT. Its translation is CASSLNGNTDTQYF.

V gene TRBV5-6 combines with J gene TRBJ2-2, with TRBD2 matching over 9 bases. The CDR3 is 19 amino acids. CDR1 and CDR2 from the germline V gene are SGHDT and YYEEEE. J lost 0 bases, V lost 3 bases, and 12 bases had no gene match. The CDR3 DNA follows: TGTGCCAGCAGCTCCCCGTGGGCGGGAGGGCCCCCGAACACCGGGGAGCTGTTTTTT. Amino acids: CASSSPWAGGPPNTGELFF.

This clonotype was seen more than once but under ten times. The chain carries TRBV5-1 and TRBJ2-5; TRBD2 might be the D (6 bases). V was trimmed by 5 bases and J by 2 bases, leaving 13 bases between them. The CDR3 is 14 amino acids. CDR1 SGHRS and CDR2 YFSETQ come from the germline V gene. The chain's CDR3 is CASRRDWGQETQYF. CDR3 sequence (DNA): TGCGCCAGCAGACGGGACTGGGGGCAAGAGACCCAGTACTTC.

The chain employs TRBV20-1 and TRBJ2-5, with D possibly being TRBD2 (5 bases). CDR1 is DFQATT, CDR2 SNEGSKA, per germline (reference sequence). This CDR3 has 16 residues. V was trimmed by 0 bases and J by 1 base, leaving 15 bases between them. The CDR3, as DNA: TGCAGTGCTAGAGATCACCAGCGGAGTGCCCAAGAGACCCAGTACTTC. Translated: CSARDHQRSAQETQYF.

This clonotype has more than one count but fewer than ten. This chain links TRBV24-1 with TRBJ2-1; 15 nucleotides line up with TRBD2. The J segment lost 3 bases and the V segment lost 3 bases, leaving 8 bases of the junction unmatched. The CDR3 covers 19 residues. Germline V gene sequence: CDR1 KGHDR, CDR2 SFDVKD. CDR3 protein: CATSDHGTSGRNLYNEQFF. The CDR3 region has the DNA TGTGCCACCAGTGATCACGGGACTAGCGGGAGGAATCTCTACAATGAGCAGTTCTTC.

This clonotype was counted a few times. The rearrangement joins TRBV7-9 to TRBJ2-2, with 7 bases identical to TRBD2. After removal of 2 bases from V and 6 bases from J, the junction contained 12 bases not matched to a gene. CDR1 is SEHNR, CDR2 FQNEAQ, per germline (reference sequence). The CDR3 consists of 17 residues. The CDR3 loop reads CASSLKGFLADAGELFF. The CDR3 bases are TGTGCCAGCAGCTTAAAAGGGTTTCTAGCGGATGCCGGGGAGCTGTTTTTT. Complete variable domain (other parts from reference TRBV7-9 and TRBJ2-2): DTGVSQNPRHKITKRGQNVTFRCDPISEHNRLYWYRQTLGQGPEFLTYFQNEAQLEKSRLLSDRFSAERPKGSFSTLEIQRTEQGDSAMYLCASSLKGFLADAGELFFGEGSRLTVL.

The table lists this clonotype with a few counts. V is TRBV5-5 and J is TRBJ1-2, with 8 positions matching TRBD1. This CDR3 comprises 17 residues. Germline V gene lookup returns CDR1 SGHKS and CDR2 YYEKEE (reference sequence). J was trimmed by 3 bases and V by 2 bases; bases with no gene match: 12. In DNA, the CDR3 is TGTGCCAGCAGCTTTATTAACGTCCAGACAGGGGACTATGGCTACACCTTC. It encodes CASSFINVQTGDYGYTF. The whole variable domain, filled in from reference TRBV5-5 and TRBJ1-2, reads DAGVTQSPTHLIKTRGQQVTLRCSPISGHKSVSWYQQVLGQGPQFIFQYYEKEERGRGNFPDRFSARQFPNYSSELNVNALLLGDSALYLCASSFINVQTGDYGYTFGSGTRLTVV.

The rearrangement joins TRBV20-1 to TRBJ2-3; no reliable D call. CDR1 and CDR2 from the germline V gene are DFQATT and SNEGSKA (reference sequence). Trimming took off 5 bases at V and 6 bases at J, with 12 bases between the two ends. The CDR3 runs to 12 residues. The CDR3 nucleotides are TGCAGTGCTTACCCCCAAGCCGATACGCAGTATTTT. Residues: CSAYPQADTQYF.

This clonotype occurred a few times. This chain connects TRBV7-6 to TRBJ2-2; D ambiguous. This CDR3 has 12 residues. V was shortened by 4 bases and J by 4 bases, with 4 bases between the two germline ends. Looked up from germline, CDR1 is SGHVS and CDR2 is FNYEAQ. CDR3 nucleotides: TGTGCCAGCAGCTACATCACCGGGGAGCTGTTTTTT. Translated: CASSYITGELFF.

This clonotype has more than one count but fewer than ten. The chain carries TRBV5-1 and TRBJ2-2, with 8 bases identical to TRBD1. The germline V gene encodes CDR1 SGHRS and CDR2 YFSETQ. CDR3 length equals 16 residues. J gave up 2 bases and V 1 base, and 4 bases lay outside the gene matches. In nucleotides, the CDR3 is TGCGCCAGCAGCTTGCAGGGACAGGATAACACCGGGGAGCTGTTTTTT. It translates to CASSLQGQDNTGELFF.

V gene TRBV15 combines with J gene TRBJ2-1; TRBD2 agrees at 8 bases. The V gene's germline CDR1 is LNHNV and CDR2 YYDKDF (reference sequence). This CDR3 has 18 amino acids. After removal of 1 base from V and 2 bases from J, the junction contained 10 bases not matched to a gene. The CDR3 coding sequence is TGTGCCACCAGCAGAGGGGCCCCTCGGGAGGGCCCCTACAATGAGCAGTTCTTC. Its translation: CATSRGAPREGPYNEQFF.

This clonotype was seen many times. The rearrangement links TRBV5-1 to TRBJ2-1, with 8 bases that match TRBD1. Germline CDR1 and CDR2: SGHRS and YFSETQ. V shed 2 bases, J shed 7 bases, and the junction held 5 bases outside the gene matches. The CDR3 contains 14 residues. The DNA of the CDR3 is TGCGCCAGCAGCTTCGGACAGGGCGGTAATGAGCAGTTCTTC. This codes for CASSFGQGGNEQFF.

The sample holds a few counts of this clonotype. The chain has TRBV12-3 or TRBV12-4 and TRBJ1-2; 7 bases match TRBD1. The CDR3 runs to 13 residues. V lost 4 bases to trimming and J lost 7 bases; unmatched junction nucleotides: 6. The CDR3 is CASSSDREPGYTF. The CDR3 bases are TGTGCCAGCAGTTCTGACAGGGAGCCTGGCTACACCTTC.

This chain links TRBV29-1 with TRBJ2-7; perhaps TRBD1 as D (6 bases). The CDR3 contains 12 residues. Germline CDR1 reads SQVTM; CDR2 reads ANQGSEA. With 5 bases removed from V and 2 bases from J, the gap between germline ends came to 10 bases. CDR3 residues: CSVQQGPYEQYF. The CDR3 nucleotides are TGCAGCGTTCAACAGGGTCCCTACGAGCAGTACTTC.

V usage is TRBV20-1 and J usage is TRBJ2-3; 10 bases align to TRBD2. Trimming at V came to 7 bases and at J to 4 bases, leaving 5 bases not matched to a gene. The germline CDR1 and CDR2 sequences are DFQATT and SNEGSKA (reference sequence). This CDR3 comprises 13 residues. This CDR3 reads CSELAGGSDTQYF. Here the CDR3 DNA reads TGCAGTGAATTAGCGGGAGGTTCAGATACGCAGTATTTT.

The genes are TRBV25-1 and TRBJ2-1; D unclear. This CDR3 contains 15 residues. Germline V lookup: CDR1 MGHDK, CDR2 SYGVNS. Trimming removed 1 base at V and 15 bases at J, with 22 bases between. This CDR3 reads CASSELGRPTMSWFF. In nucleotides, the CDR3 is TGTGCCAGCAGTGAATTGGGCAGGCCTACAATGAGCTGGTTCTTC.

The DNA of the CDR3 is TGCAGTGCTAGACACAATCAGCCCCAGCATTTT. This sequence encodes CSARHNQPQHF. This rearrangement joins TRBV20-1 to TRBJ1-5; no firm D call. V gave up 2 bases and J gave up 3 bases, with 2 bases separating them. The germline CDR1 and CDR2 sequences are DFQATT and SNEGSKA (reference sequence). The CDR3 sequence is 11 residues long.

V gene TRBV28 combines with J gene TRBJ2-1; D might be TRBD1 (6 bases). Per germline, CDR1 MDHEN and CDR2 SYDVKM. This CDR3 is 13 amino acids long. Trimming removed 6 bases from V and 7 bases from J, with 13 bases in between. CDR3 in amino acids: CASSLHQGNEQFF. The CDR3 coding sequence is TGTGCCAGCAGCCTCCACCAGGGGAATGAGCAGTTCTTC.